This passage covers 14 T cell receptor beta chains from one sample sequenced in a study of monozygotic twins with cystic fibrosis. The protocol was immunoSEQ multiplex PCR, while the TCRdb copy is restricted to in-frame clones and leaves out a portion. The data contain around 25,000 clones, around 96% of them singletons. Specimen: blood. Receptors were obtained from a girl aged 2 to 10 with cystic fibrosis.

The gene calls are TRBV9 and TRBJ1-4; a weak D match, TRBD1 (6 bases). Germline V gene data show CDR1 as SGDLS and CDR2 as YYNGEE. The CDR3 is 15 amino acids. Trimming took 3 bases from V and 4 from J, leaving 13 bases between them. CDR3 amino acids: CASSGDARGNEKLFF. Written as DNA, the CDR3 is TGTGCCAGCAGCGGGGACGCCAGGGGTAATGAAAAACTGTTTTTT.

This clone was picked up one time. The rearrangement joins TRBV19 to TRBJ2-2, with D hard to call. Between the trimmed V and J ends, which lost 6 bases and 0 bases, there was a span of 11 bases. The germline V gene has CDR1 LNHDA and CDR2 SQIVND (reference sequence). CDR3 size: 15 residues. The CDR3 sequence: CASRLAGSNTGELFF. For the CDR3, the DNA is TGTGCCAGTAGGCTGGCCGGATCGAACACCGGGGAGCTGTTTTTT. The entire variable domain, with the rest obtained from reference TRBV19 and TRBJ2-2, is as follows: DGGITQSPKYLFRKEGQNVTLSCEQNLNHDAMYWYRQDPGQGLRLIYYSQIVNDFQKGDIAEGYSVSREKKESFPLTVTSAQKNPTAFYLCASRLAGSNTGELFFGEGSRLTVL.

V gene TRBV11-2 combines with J gene TRBJ2-7, with D uncertain. Trimming removed 0 bases from V and 1 base from J, with 10 bases in between. The V gene's germline CDR1 is SGHAT and CDR2 FQNNGV. The CDR3 consists of 15 residues. The chain's CDR3 is CASSLESGFSYEQYF. In DNA form, the CDR3 reads TGTGCCAGCAGCTTAGAGTCAGGATTTTCCTACGAGCAGTACTTC.

The V gene is TRBV4-3, the J gene TRBJ2-3; 13 bases are a match to TRBD2. The V and J ends lost 1 base and 4 bases, in that order; junction bases with no gene match: 8. The CDR3 has 18 residues. Germline CDR1 LGHNA, CDR2 YSLEER. The CDR3 sequence is CASSQGLAGGVGPDTQYF. CDR3 nucleotide sequence: TGCGCCAGCAGCCAAGGACTAGCGGGAGGTGTAGGTCCAGATACGCAGTATTTT.

The genes are TRBV11-2 and TRBJ2-1; either TRBD1 or TRBD2 may supply D (5 bases each). The CDR3 extends over 17 amino acids. From germline, CDR1 is SGHAT and CDR2 FQNNGV. V shed 0 bases and J shed 0 bases, with 12 bases lying between them. DNA of the CDR3: TGTGCCAGCAGCTTAGAGGGGTGGGGGAGCTCCTACAATGAGCAGTTCTTC. Translated, it gives CASSLEGWGSSYNEQFF.

This clone was seen once. The chain couples TRBV10-3 to TRBJ2-2; a weak D match, TRBD1 (6 bases). This CDR3 contains 16 residues. CDR1 is ENHRY, CDR2 SYGVKD, per germline. The V end was cut by 7 bases, the J end by 1 base, with 16 bases between. CDR3 in amino acids: CAITKEGQVNTGELFF. Written as DNA, the CDR3 is TGTGCCATCACCAAAGAGGGACAAGTGAACACCGGGGAGCTGTTTTTT.

This clone was seen only once. The chain couples TRBV2 to TRBJ2-3; D possibly corresponds to TRBD1 (5 bases). Trimming shortened V by 7 bases and J by 14 bases, and 25 bases separated the two germline ends. CDR1 is SNHLY and CDR2 is FYNNEI in the germline V gene. The CDR3 length is 14 residues. CDR3 sequence (DNA): TGTGCCAGCACGGCTCCATCGAAGGGGCTCAGTCCGTATTTT. It specifies CASTAPSKGLSPYF.

The chain links TRBV6-5 to TRBJ2-1; the match to TRBD2 covers 7 bases. Per germline, CDR1 MNHEY and CDR2 SVGAGI. The ends lost 7 bases at V and 4 bases at J; junction bases unmatched: 7. The CDR3 spans 14 residues. CDR3: CASMGSGAYNEQFF. CDR3 DNA sequence: TGTGCCAGCATGGGCAGCGGGGCTTACAATGAGCAGTTCTTC.

The chain recombines TRBV5-6 with TRBJ1-4, with TRBD1 as a possible D gene (5 bases). Trimming removed 4 bases at V and 7 bases at J, with 14 bases between. CDR1 is SGHDT and CDR2 is YYEEEE in the germline V gene. The CDR3 is made up of 14 amino acids. The CDR3 protein is CASSGWQGREKLFF. In DNA, the CDR3 is TGTGCCAGCAGCGGGTGGCAGGGACGTGAAAAACTGTTTTTT.

J is TRBJ1-2 and V is TRBV14; D possibly corresponds to TRBD1 (5 bases). Germline lookup yields CDR1 SGHDN and CDR2 FVKESK. V lost 4 bases and J 4 bases, leaving 13 bases between the germline ends. This CDR3 comprises 14 residues. CDR3 loop: CASSPAGYGYGYTF. CDR3 nucleotides: TGTGCCAGCAGCCCAGCAGGGTACGGCTATGGCTACACCTTC.

This rearrangement joins TRBV30 to TRBJ1-1, with a weak D call TRBD1 (6 bases). V was clipped by 4 bases and J by 0 bases, with 18 bases between them. The CDR3 sequence is 16 residues long. Germline CDR1 GTSNPN, CDR2 SVGIG (reference sequence). Here the CDR3 reads CAWKPPPTGVNTEAFF. In DNA, the CDR3 is TGTGCCTGGAAGCCCCCCCCGACAGGAGTGAACACTGAAGCTTTCTTT.

The V gene is TRBV4-2, the J gene TRBJ2-3, with 11 bases identical to TRBD2. In germline, CDR1 is LGHNA, CDR2 YNFKEQ. J lost 5 bases, V lost 0 bases, and 7 bases had no gene match. The CDR3 is 17 amino acids. The DNA of the CDR3 is TGTGCCAGCAGCCAAGATGTAGCGGGAGGGCCCGTAGATACGCAGTATTTT. It codes for CASSQDVAGGPVDTQYF.

J is TRBJ1-2 and V is TRBV21-1; the table calls TRBD1, which could not be checked here. TRBV21-1 has pseudogene status. This CDR3 region has 15 residues. Here the CDR3 DNA reads TGTGCCAGCAGCAAAGGCCAGGCGAGAAACTATGGCTACACCTTC. The encoded protein is CASSKGQARNYGYTF.

The chain couples TRBV7-6 to TRBJ2-7; 8 bases align to TRBD1. The CDR3 is 14 amino acids. Germline assignment: CDR1 SGHVS and CDR2 FNYEAQ. V lost 3 bases and J lost 5; bases outside the gene matches: 6. The CDR3 protein is CASSFRTGSHEQYF. Here the CDR3 DNA reads TGTGCCAGCAGCTTTAGGACAGGGTCGCACGAGCAGTACTTC.